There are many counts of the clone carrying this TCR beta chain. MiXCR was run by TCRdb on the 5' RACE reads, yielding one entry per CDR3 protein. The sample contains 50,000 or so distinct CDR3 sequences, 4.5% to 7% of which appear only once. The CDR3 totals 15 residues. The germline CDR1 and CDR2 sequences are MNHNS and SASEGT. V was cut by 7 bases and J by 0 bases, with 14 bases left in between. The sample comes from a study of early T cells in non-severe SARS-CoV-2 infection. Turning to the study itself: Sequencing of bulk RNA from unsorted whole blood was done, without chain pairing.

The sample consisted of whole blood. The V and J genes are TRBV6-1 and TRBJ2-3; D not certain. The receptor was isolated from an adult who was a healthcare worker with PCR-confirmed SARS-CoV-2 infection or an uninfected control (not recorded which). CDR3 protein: CASNDGRRSTDTQYF. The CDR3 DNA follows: TGTGCCAGCAACGACGGGCGCCGGAGCACAGATACGCAGTATTTT.